This T cell receptor (beta chain) was captured by sequencing in a study of T cells after yellow fever vaccination (dated by TCRdb to the late 2010s). Background for the entire study: Libraries from fractions with low cell numbers were prepared with the SMART-Seq v4 Ultra Low Input RNA kit. Bulk TCR alpha and beta repertoires were sequenced longitudinally to track T-cell clones before and after primary and booster YFV17D yellow fever vaccination. Two healthy male donors made up the cohort, one aged 18 to 30 years and the other aged 30 to 40 years. Bulk PBMC replicates and cell subsets were isolated from blood drawn at multiple timepoints before and after both primary and secondary immunization.

Taken from the germline V gene, the CDR1 and CDR2 loops are KGHDR and SFDVKD. V is clipped by 6 bases and J by 8 bases, and the sequence between their germline boundaries is 15 bases long. Reading from cysteine to phenylalanine, the CDR3 counts 13 amino acids. This entry keeps only the CDR3 DNA: 39 bases, framed from base 1. This specimen's treatment or condition label, per the study, means: live attenuated yellow fever vaccine strain. At every blood-draw timepoint, two biological replicates of bulk PBMCs were collected. A standard Ficoll-Paque protocol was used to isolate PBMCs from peripheral blood. TriZol was used to extract RNA from bulk PBMCs, from CD4 and CD8 fractions, and from dextramer-positive and dextramer-negative fractions. On this clonotype: Its antigen remains undetermined. Nothing much larger sits one base from this clone, and base qualities are not available.

The sample was run on an Illumina NovaSeq 6000. TCR cDNA was synthesized by 5'RACE template switching, through which a universal primer site and unique molecular identifiers were introduced. Priming of cDNA synthesis was performed from both the TCR alpha and TCR beta constant segments. Library amplification involved two PCR steps, and the second step added sample barcodes and sequencing adapters. Sequencing of libraries was done on Illumina HiSeq 2500 (2x100 bp) or NovaSeq (2x150 bp). For the original study's pipeline: MIGEC was used to demultiplex reads and collapse the reads into UMI consensus sequences, and MiXCR was used for V(D)J alignment. Clonotypes responding to the vaccine were identified with edgeR on replicate PBMC samples, with the criteria of FDR below 0.01 and a log2 fold change above 5 up to day 15. CD4 or CD8 identity was assigned to each bulk clonotype according to whether the clonotype was present at higher abundance in the sequenced CD4 repertoire or the sequenced CD8 repertoire. TCRdb redid the processing of the public reads, applying fastp at Q25 and MiXCR, and retained in-frame beta chains. Every distinct CDR3 protein forms one entry, paired with its most common genes and DNA. TCRdb, rather than the study authors, made the V and J calls. The sample profile shows around 320,000 distinct CDR3 sequences; approximately 4.5% of them were found once. Roughly a fifth of the sample goes to the ten largest clones.

The paper as a whole reports these results and caveats: A small share of clonotypes occurred in both CD4 and CD8 compartments, likely arising from convergent recombination. Only a couple of donors were included in the study, so the extent to which the findings can be generalized is limited. The secondary T-cell response was found to be weaker but faster than the primary response, with a peak reached on day 5 rather than on day 15. Most clones expanded after primary vaccination were re-detected after the booster (approximately 95% of CD4 and approximately 88% of CD8), suggesting broad memory maintenance. Computational filtering was needed because FACS-sorted repertoires could contain abundant contaminating clonotypes from the bulk population.

Here the chain combines TRBV24-1 and TRBJ1-2, with the D gene uncertain. The sequencing here drew on PBMCs, taken 15 days after the yellow fever booster vaccination. This TCR was recovered from a man between 18 and 35 years old who received the YFV17D yellow fever vaccine. CDR3 region: CATSPGPSWGYTF. At the DNA level, the sequence is TGTGCCACCAGTCCGGGTCCGTCCTGGGGCTACACCTTC.